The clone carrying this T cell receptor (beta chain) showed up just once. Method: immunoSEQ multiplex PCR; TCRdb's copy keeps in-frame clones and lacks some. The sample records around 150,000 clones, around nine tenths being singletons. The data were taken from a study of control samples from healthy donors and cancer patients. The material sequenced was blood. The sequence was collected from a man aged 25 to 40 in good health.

The chain's CDR3 is CASSRSTGTGGRGTEAFF. DNA of the CDR3: TGTGCCAGCAGTAGATCAACCGGGACAGGGGGCAGGGGGACTGAAGCTTTCTTT. This chain links TRBV6-6 with TRBJ1-1; 12 bases line up with TRBD1. Germline CDR1 MNHNY, CDR2 SVGAGI (reference sequence). The junction had 15 bases not matched to a gene; V was cut back by 5 bases and J by 5 bases. The CDR3 covers 18 residues.